The 22 T cell receptor beta chains below all came from one sample that was sequenced in a study of blood T cell repertoires in COVID-19. Generated by immunoSEQ multiplex PCR, the TCRdb table keeps only in-frame clones and is missing some. This table holds hundreds of thousands of clones, around 89% found once. The sequencing sample was made of peripheral blood. Receptors were obtained from a woman between 50 and 59 years old with COVID-19, enrolled during active disease.

The chain employs TRBV2 and TRBJ1-2; 9 nucleotides match TRBD1. The V gene's germline CDR1 is SNHLY and CDR2 FYNNEI. This CDR3 spans 14 amino acids. The junction had 11 bases not matched to a gene; V was cut back by 9 bases and J by 6 bases. The CDR3 protein is CASKGQGMLDGYTF. CDR3 sequence (DNA): TGTGCCAGTAAGGGACAGGGAATGTTGGATGGCTACACCTTC.

The chain recombines TRBV6-2 or TRBV6-3 with TRBJ2-7; 9 bases are a match to TRBD2. The CDR3 totals 15 residues. The germline V gene has CDR1 MNHEY and CDR2 SVGEGT. The junction had 6 bases not matched to a gene; V was cut back by 1 base and J by 5 bases. DNA for the CDR3: TGTGCCAGCAGTTACTTAGCGGGGGTATTCGACGAGCAGTACTTC. It encodes CASSYLAGVFDEQYF.

This chain uses TRBV30 with TRBJ2-7; maybe TRBD1 (6 bases). CDR3 size: 15 residues. The germline CDR1 and CDR2 sequences are GTSNPN and SVGIG (reference sequence). Trimming left V 2 bases short and J 3 bases short, with 17 bases between. The CDR3 nucleotides are TGTGCCTGGAGTCCGGCCACAGGGTGGCACTACGAGCAGTACTTC. It translates to CAWSPATGWHYEQYF.

In DNA form, the CDR3 reads TGTGCCAGCCCCCTCCCCGCCCGGAGAACTGAAGCTTTCTTT. It is translated as CASPLPARRTEAFF. The V gene is TRBV18, the J gene TRBJ1-1; the D is unclear. V was cut by 8 bases and J by 5 bases, with 18 bases left in between. Germline CDR1 reads KGHSH; CDR2 reads LQKENI. CDR3 size: 14 residues. The variable domain in full, with the rest retrieved from reference TRBV18 and TRBJ1-1, is NAGVMQNPRHLVRRRGQEARLRCSPMKGHSHVYWYRQLPEEGLKFMVYLQKENIIDESGMPKERFSAEFPKEGPSILRIQQVVRGDSAAYFCASPLPARRTEAFFGQGTRLTVV.

This chain joins TRBV7-3 and TRBJ2-2; weak D call: TRBD1 (5 bases). This CDR3 has 16 residues. CDR1 is SGHTA and CDR2 is FQGTGA in the germline V gene. Between the trimmed V and J ends, which lost 5 bases and 1 base, there was a span of 14 bases. CDR3 region: CASSPAIDRNTGELFF. The CDR3 DNA reads TGTGCCAGCAGCCCAGCGATTGACAGGAACACCGGGGAGCTGTTTTTT.

The chain is built from TRBV6-5 and TRBJ2-7; D is undetermined. CDR3 size: 13 residues. V was cut by 6 bases and J by 3 bases, with 12 bases left in between. From germline, CDR1 is MNHEY and CDR2 SVGAGI. CDR3 bases: TGTGCCAGCAGGGCAGGCTTGATCTACGAGCAGTACTTC. Residues: CASRAGLIYEQYF.

This clone was seen only once. This chain uses TRBV14 with TRBJ1-2; D perhaps matches TRBD1 (6 bases). V lost 1 base to trimming and J lost 3 bases, with 21 bases between them. The CDR3 has 18 amino acids. CDR1 SGHDN and CDR2 FVKESK come from the germline V gene. As DNA, the CDR3 is TGTGCCAGCAGCCAAGGAGGGCAGGGGAGATCCATCCACTATGGCTACACCTTC. Translating gives CASSQGGQGRSIHYGYTF.

The rearrangement joins TRBV24-1 to TRBJ2-5; D is possibly TRBD1 (6 bases). Trimming stripped 2 bases from V and 1 base from J, with 13 bases between. The CDR3 totals 16 residues. The germline gives CDR1 KGHDR, CDR2 SFDVKD. In nucleotides, the CDR3 is TGTGCCACCAGTGATTCCCGAGGACAGCTCCAAGAGACCCAGTACTTC. This encodes CATSDSRGQLQETQYF.

This clone was counted once. CDR3 in DNA: TGTGCCAGCACCCTTGGGGGCGCGCAAGAGACCCAGTACTTC. Translation: CASTLGGAQETQYF. The genes are TRBV28 and TRBJ2-5, with D tentatively TRBD1 (6 bases). The CDR3 runs 14 residues. The germline V gene has CDR1 MDHEN and CDR2 SYDVKM. V was clipped by 7 bases and J by 2 bases, with 14 bases between them.

This clone appeared once. The rearrangement links TRBV11-1 to TRBJ1-2, with TRBD1 matching over 9 bases. Per germline, CDR1 SGHAT and CDR2 FQDESV (reference sequence). Trimming took 3 bases from V and 6 from J; bases not matched to a gene: 2. The CDR3 has 13 amino acids. This CDR3 is CASSFGDRDGYTF. CDR3 bases: TGTGCCAGCAGCTTTGGGGACAGGGATGGCTACACCTTC.

The chain recombines TRBV27 with TRBJ2-4, with D possibly matching TRBD2 (5 bases). The CDR3 spans 15 residues. CDR1 MNHEY and CDR2 SMNVEV come from the germline V gene (reference sequence). The V gene lost 10 bases and the J gene lost 0 bases, with 16 bases spanning the gap. CDR3 in amino acids: CATKSRRIAKNIQYF. In DNA form, the CDR3 reads TGTGCCACTAAATCGAGGAGGATAGCCAAAAACATTCAGTACTTC.

The CDR3 bases are TGTGCCAGCAGCGTAGGGGCAGGGTGGACCACCTTC. Protein product: CASSVGAGWTTF. The J gene is TRBJ1-2, the V gene TRBV9; D perhaps matches TRBD1 (5 bases). Germline lookup yields CDR1 SGDLS and CDR2 YYNGEE. V was trimmed by 0 bases and J by 13 bases, leaving 13 bases between them. The CDR3 is 12 residues long.

This sequence joins TRBV3-1 (or the pseudogene TRBV3-2) and TRBJ2-3; the D gene is possibly TRBD2 (6 bases). Trimming left V 3 bases short and J 3 bases short, with 16 bases between. This CDR3 has 16 amino acids. The V gene's germline CDR1 is LGHDT and CDR2 YNNKEL (reference sequence). This CDR3 is CASSHRPIGGTDTQYF. The CDR3 coding sequence is TGTGCCAGCAGCCACCGCCCGATCGGGGGTACAGATACGCAGTATTTT.

The chain is built from TRBV7-9 and TRBJ2-2, with a possible D match to TRBD2 (5 bases). The CDR3 is made up of 14 amino acids. Germline V lookup: CDR1 SEHNR, CDR2 FQNEAQ (reference sequence). Trimming cost V 7 bases and J 1 base, with 10 bases left between them. CDR3 sequence reads: CASIPGLNTGELFF. DNA for the CDR3: TGTGCCAGCATCCCCGGACTGAACACCGGGGAGCTGTTTTTT.

This clone has only a few counts. This chain connects TRBV5-6 to TRBJ1-3, with D perhaps TRBD1 (6 bases). Trimming removed 5 bases at V and 0 bases at J, with 12 bases between. The length of the CDR3 is 15 residues. In germline, CDR1 is SGHDT, CDR2 YYEEEE. CDR3 amino acids: CASSPDRFSGNTIYF. The CDR3 coding sequence is TGTGCCAGCAGTCCCGACAGGTTCTCTGGAAACACCATATATTTT.

The chain links TRBV4-1 to TRBJ1-2; 8 bases align to TRBD1. The germline gives CDR1 MGHRA, CDR2 YSYEKL. The junction had 9 bases not matched to a gene; V was cut back by 2 bases and J by 4 bases. The CDR3 consists of 16 residues. The DNA of the CDR3 is TGCGCCAGCAGCCAACCACGGGACAGGTTGCCCTATGGCTACACCTTC. The encoded protein is CASSQPRDRLPYGYTF.

This sequence joins TRBV27 and TRBJ1-6; 8 nucleotides agree with TRBD1. Germline CDR1 is MNHEY and CDR2 is SMNVEV (reference sequence). With 1 base clipped from V and 10 bases from J, the junction kept 6 bases outside the gene matches. The CDR3 runs to 15 residues. The CDR3: CASSLWAGGKSPLHF. Written as DNA, the CDR3 is TGTGCCAGCAGTTTATGGGCAGGGGGCAAGTCACCCCTCCACTTT.

The genes are TRBV20-1 and TRBJ1-1, with 8 bases aligning to TRBD1. CDR1 DFQATT and CDR2 SNEGSKA come from the germline V gene (reference sequence). CDR3 length: 13 amino acids. Trimming at V came to 5 bases and at J to 5 bases, leaving 7 bases not matched to a gene. In DNA, the CDR3 is TGCAGTGCTCGTGGACAGGGAAGGACTGAAGCTTTCTTT. It translates to CSARGQGRTEAFF.

The chain uses TRBV4-1 and TRBJ1-1; no definite D call. The V and J ends lost 4 bases and 3 bases respectively, with 12 bases between them. Germline CDR1 and CDR2: MGHRA and YSYEKL. The CDR3 is 14 amino acids. The DNA of the CDR3 is TGCGCCAGCAGCCCGTACGAGGCCGACACTGAAGCTTTCTTT. It specifies CASSPYEADTEAFF.

The J gene is TRBJ2-3, the V gene TRBV7-2; D possibly corresponds to TRBD1 (5 bases). This CDR3 spans 14 amino acids. Germline CDR1 reads SGHTA; CDR2 reads FQGNSA. Trimming took 2 bases from V and 6 from J, leaving 12 bases between them. CDR3 sequence: CASSLSTVGDTQYF. The DNA of the CDR3 is TGTGCCAGCAGCTTATCGACAGTGGGTGATACGCAGTATTTT.

This sequence joins TRBV5-4 and TRBJ2-7; no firm D call. Trimming took 3 bases from V and 4 from J, leaving 11 bases between them. The CDR3 runs to 13 residues. CDR1 and CDR2 (germline): SGHNT, YYREEE (reference sequence). The CDR3 loop is CASSSGVRYEQYF. CDR3 nucleotide sequence: TGTGCCAGCAGCTCCGGAGTTCGTTACGAGCAGTACTTC.

V usage is TRBV5-4 and J usage is TRBJ2-5; possible D gene TRBD2, 6 bases. Trimming took 0 bases from V and 3 from J, leaving 9 bases between them. CDR1 is SGHNT, CDR2 YYREEE, per germline (reference sequence). The CDR3 length is 14 residues. The CDR3 loop reads CASSLGGLEETQYF. DNA for the CDR3: TGTGCCAGCAGCTTGGGGGGACTCGAAGAGACCCAGTACTTC.